These 15 T cell receptor beta chains were all obtained from the same sample, sequenced in a study of blood T cell repertoires in COVID-19. Assay: immunoSEQ multiplex PCR; the TCRdb copy retains only in-frame clones and omits some. Here the sample spans some 43,000 clones, approximately 88% being singletons. Sequencing was performed on peripheral blood. These receptor sequences come from a man in his fifties with active COVID-19.

For the CDR3, the DNA is TGTGCCAGTAGTGGGTCAGGGGGCTTTGAGACCCAGTACTTC. It is translated as CASSGSGGFETQYF. The chain combines TRBV19 with TRBJ2-5, with 8 positions matching TRBD1. CDR1 and CDR2 from the germline V gene are LNHDA and SQIVND (reference sequence). V gave up 5 bases and J gave up 5 bases; unmatched junction bases: 7. The CDR3 sequence is 14 residues long. The entire variable domain, with the rest obtained from reference TRBV19 and TRBJ2-5, is as follows: DGGITQSPKYLFRKEGQNVTLSCEQNLNHDAMYWYRQDPGQGLRLIYYSQIVNDFQKGDIAEGYSVSREKKESFPLTVTSAQKNPTAFYLCASSGSGGFETQYFGPGTRLLVL.

This chain uses TRBV7-2 with TRBJ1-5; 9 bases are shared with TRBD1. The trim removed 5 bases at V and 5 bases at J, leaving 13 bases unmatched. The CDR3 has 17 amino acids. Germline V CDR1 and CDR2: SGHTA, FQGNSA. DNA for the CDR3: TGTGCCAGCAGCGACTGGGACAGGGCCTACTCCGATCAGCCCCAGCATTTT. Residues: CASSDWDRAYSDQPQHF.

This clone showed up just once. This rearrangement joins TRBV3-1 (or the pseudogene TRBV3-2) to TRBJ1-4; D ambiguous. Trimming pared 8 bases from V and 5 bases from J, leaving 15 bases between. Germline assignment: CDR1 LGHDT and CDR2 YNNKEL (reference sequence). The CDR3 is 14 amino acids. CDR3 amino acids: CASAKSRGNEKLFF. CDR3 DNA: TGTGCCAGCGCCAAGTCCAGAGGGAATGAAAAACTGTTTTTT.

The V call is TRBV27, the J call TRBJ2-3; D call uncertain. The germline gives CDR1 MNHEY, CDR2 SMNVEV (reference sequence). CDR3 length: 15 amino acids. V shed 5 bases and J shed 0 bases, with 12 bases lying between them. The CDR3 DNA sequence: TGTGCCAGCAGTCCTACCAAATCTAGCACAGATACGCAGTATTTT. This gives the protein CASSPTKSSTDTQYF.

V and J are TRBV7-2 and TRBJ2-1, with 11 bases that match TRBD2. Germline V gene data show CDR1 as SGHTA and CDR2 as FQGNSA. The CDR3 spans 15 residues. The V and J ends lost 5 bases and 6 bases, in that order; junction bases with no gene match: 6. CDR3 sequence (DNA): TGTGCCAGCAGCGTTAGCGGGGGGGCCGCCAATGAGCAGTTCTTC. Amino acid sequence: CASSVSGGAANEQFF.

V usage is TRBV27 and J usage is TRBJ1-4; 7 bases agree with TRBD1. The CDR3 extends over 14 amino acids. Germline CDR1 and CDR2: MNHEY and SMNVEV (reference sequence). The J segment lost 7 bases and the V segment lost 9 bases, leaving 11 bases of the junction unmatched. The CDR3 bases are TGTGCCAGTAGAAGGGACAGAAGGTCTGAAAAACTGTTTTTT. Translation: CASRRDRRSEKLFF.

The V call is TRBV5-4, the J call TRBJ1-2; 7 bases are shared with TRBD1. After removal of 2 bases from V and 4 bases from J, the junction contained 5 bases not matched to a gene. This CDR3 region has 14 residues. Germline loops: CDR1 SGHNT, CDR2 YYREEE (reference sequence). CDR3 in amino acids: CASSLLGQTYGYTF. The DNA for the CDR3 is TGTGCCAGCAGCTTATTGGGACAGACCTATGGCTACACCTTC.

J is TRBJ1-4 and V is TRBV15; 7 positions agree with TRBD1. The germline CDR1 and CDR2 sequences are LNHNV and YYDKDF (reference sequence). V lost 5 bases to trimming and J lost 7 bases; unmatched junction nucleotides: 4. CDR3 length: 13 amino acids. The CDR3 DNA follows: TGTGCCACCAGCGGCAGGACAGGTGAAAAACTGTTTTTT. Protein sequence: CATSGRTGEKLFF.

The chain combines TRBV6-5 with TRBJ2-7; TRBD2 matches at 7 bases. The junction had 6 bases not matched to a gene; V was cut back by 0 bases and J by 4 bases. The CDR3 consists of 15 residues. Looked up from germline, CDR1 is MNHEY and CDR2 is SVGAGI. CDR3 DNA: TGTGCCAGCAGTTACTCGCTTGGGGGGGGGTACGAGCAGTACTTC. Amino acid sequence: CASSYSLGGGYEQYF.

The chain couples TRBV13 to TRBJ1-1; TRBD1 might be the D (5 bases). This CDR3 is built from 14 residues. Germline CDR1 PRHDT, CDR2 FYEKMQ (reference sequence). Trimming took off 0 bases at V and 0 bases at J, with 5 bases between the two ends. The CDR3 DNA sequence: TGTGCCAGCAGCTTAGGACAGGTGAACACTGAAGCTTTCTTT. This codes for CASSLGQVNTEAFF.

This clone was counted between two and nine times. V gene TRBV10-1 combines with J gene TRBJ2-2; D gene uncertain. Trimming left V 0 bases short and J 6 bases short, with 5 bases between. The CDR3 spans 13 residues. Germline V gives CDR1 WNHNN, CDR2 SYGVQD (reference sequence). The CDR3 coding sequence is TGCGCCAGCAGTGAGTCCTGGCCCGGGGAGCTGTTTTTT. Translation gives CASSESWPGELFF.

This clone was observed a single time. The chain combines TRBV5-6 with TRBJ1-2; TRBD1 aligns across 7 bases. Germline V CDR1 and CDR2: SGHDT, YYEEEE. This CDR3 comprises 15 residues. With 5 bases clipped from V and 3 bases from J, the junction kept 10 bases outside the gene matches. The CDR3 loop reads CASRDYPDRDYGYTF. DNA of the CDR3: TGTGCCAGCAGAGATTATCCCGACAGGGACTATGGCTACACCTTC.

This chain uses TRBV5-8 with TRBJ2-5; 11 bases line up with TRBD1. After removal of 3 bases from V and 2 bases from J, the junction contained 3 bases not matched to a gene. The CDR3 loop spans 15 amino acids. The germline CDR1 and CDR2 sequences are SGHTS and YDEGEE. The DNA for the CDR3 is TGTGCCAGCAGCTACGGGACAGGGGGACAAGAGACCCAGTACTTC. Translated, it gives CASSYGTGGQETQYF.

The chain couples TRBV10-2 to TRBJ1-1; D remains ambiguous. Germline V gene sequence: CDR1 WSHSY, CDR2 SAAADI. The CDR3 has 14 amino acids. The V end was cut by 0 bases, the J end by 5 bases, with 10 bases between. The CDR3 bases are TGCGCCAGCAGTGAGTCGGGAGGAGGAACTGAAGCTTTCTTT. Translated: CASSESGGGTEAFF.

This clone was observed once. V is TRBV5-1 and J is TRBJ2-3; TRBD2 aligns across 14 bases. This CDR3 has 16 residues. Looked up from germline, CDR1 is SGHRS and CDR2 is YFSETQ. Germline trimming cut 4 bases from V and 4 bases from J; bases unmatched to any gene: 5. DNA of the CDR3: TGCGCCAGCAGCCCCCGACTAGCGGGGGGGCCAGATACGCAGTATTTT. It encodes CASSPRLAGGPDTQYF.